These T cell receptor beta chains were read from a single sample in a study of spatial heterogeneity in lung cancer. TCRdb itself ran the 5' RACE reads through MiXCR, one entry per CDR3 protein. The data contain around 20,000 distinct CDR3 sequences, 2.5% to 3% of them singletons. The sequences come from lung tumor tissue, collected at surgery. These receptors were obtained from a male donor with early-stage non-small cell lung cancer. Both conserved end residues are part of each CDR3. A D gene is named only where the DNA matches it firmly. Not all rows give a size; the values are once, few, many and, for expanded clones, a class.

j_call | cdr3_length | d_call | clone_size | v_call | cdr3_aa | cdr3_nt
TRBJ1-1 | 15 | TRBD1 | many | TRBV20-1 | CSARDWGQPNTEAFF | TGCAGTGCTAGAGATTGGGGACAGCCGAACACTGAAGCTTTCTTT
TRBJ2-2 | 14 | NA | many | TRBV20-1 | CSATGTTYTGELFF | TGCAGTGCGACCGGGACAACCTACACCGGGGAGCTGTTTTTT
TRBJ1-1 | 14 | TRBD1 | many | TRBV10-3 | CAISSGGRNTEAFF | TGTGCCATCAGCTCAGGGGGGAGGAACACTGAAGCTTTCTTT
TRBJ2-7 | 13 | NA | many | TRBV20-1 | CSASPADRYEQYF | TGCAGTGCTAGCCCCGCGGATCGCTACGAGCAGTACTTC
TRBJ1-2 | 11 | NA | many | TRBV12-3/TRBV12-4 | CASNGADGYTF | TGTGCCAGCAACGGGGCGGATGGCTACACCTTC
TRBJ2-2 | 15 | NA | many | TRBV14 | CASSREVGNTGELFF | TGTGCCAGCAGCCGTGAAGTAGGGAACACCGGGGAGCTGTTTTTT
TRBJ2-1 | 15 | NA | many | TRBV24-1 | CATSDPMQIYNEQFF | TGTGCCACCAGTGACCCCATGCAGATTTACAATGAGCAGTTCTTC
TRBJ1-5 | 16 | NA | many | TRBV4-1 | CASSQDSRAVYQPQHF | TGCGCCAGCAGCCAAGATTCGAGGGCGGTCTATCAGCCCCAGCATTTT
TRBJ2-3 | 14 | TRBD2 | many | TRBV6-5 | CASRLAEMGYAQYF | TGTGCCAGCAGACTAGCGGAGATGGGGTATGCGCAGTATTTT
TRBJ2-1 | 14 | NA | many | TRBV4-2 | CASSQVGERSEQFF | TGTGCCAGCAGCCAAGTGGGGGAGCGGAGTGAGCAGTTCTTC
TRBJ2-7 | 14 | TRBD2 | many | TRBV29-1 | CSVHLSGRRYEQYF | TGCAGCGTTCACCTTAGCGGGAGAAGGTACGAGCAGTACTTC
TRBJ2-7 | 16 | TRBD2 | many | TRBV14 | CASSQYQAGPLREQYF | TGTGCCAGCAGCCAATATCAAGCGGGACCCCTTCGCGAGCAGTACTTC
TRBJ1-1 | 14 | NA | many | TRBV5-1 | CASSVLTGNTEAFF | TGCGCCAGCAGCGTACTGACAGGGAACACTGAAGCTTTCTTT
TRBJ2-7 | 14 | TRBD2 | many | TRBV6-2/TRBV6-3 | CASSGASGHYEQYF | TGTGCCAGCTCCGGGGCTAGCGGACACTACGAGCAGTACTTC
TRBJ1-3 | 14 | TRBD1 | many | TRBV5-1 | CASSRTGDGNTIYF | TGCGCCAGCTCTAGGACAGGGGATGGAAACACCATATATTTT
TRBJ2-2 | 17 | TRBD1 | many | TRBV27 | CASRLRGQGADTGELFF | TGTGCCAGCAGACTCCGGGGGCAGGGGGCGGACACCGGGGAGCTGTTTTTT
TRBJ2-1 | 14 | TRBD2 | many | TRBV14 | CASSRNGLANEQFF | TGTGCCAGCAGCAGAAACGGACTAGCAAATGAGCAGTTCTTC
TRBJ2-6 | 16 | NA | medium-sized | TRBV6-1 | CASRFEGGTGANVLTF | TGTGCCAGCAGATTTGAAGGGGGGACCGGGGCCAACGTCCTGACTTTC
TRBJ2-1 | 12 | NA | NA | TRBV24-1 | CATSETYNEQFF | TGTGCCACCAGTGAAACATACAATGAGCAGTTCTTC
TRBJ1-5 | 13 | NA | many | TRBV6-2/TRBV6-3 | CASTLPGNQPQHF | TGTGCCAGCACCCTTCCCGGTAATCAGCCCCAGCATTTT
TRBJ2-5 | 13 | NA | many | TRBV7-2 | CASSTNMAETQYF | TGTGCCAGCAGCACAAACATGGCTGAGACCCAGTACTTC
TRBJ2-3 | 15 | NA | many | TRBV10-3 | CAISELETRRDTQYF | TGTGCCATCAGTGAGCTCGAGACTAGGAGAGATACGCAGTATTTT
TRBJ2-5 | 16 | NA | medium-sized | TRBV7-9 | CASSLTRWEYQETQYF | TGTGCCAGCAGCTTAACGCGGTGGGAGTACCAAGAGACCCAGTACTTC
TRBJ2-1 | 16 | NA | many | TRBV6-5 | CASHTVDVIVNNEQFF | TGTGCCAGCCACACCGTAGACGTTATTGTAAACAATGAGCAGTTCTTC
TRBJ2-7 | 14 | NA | many | TRBV12-3/TRBV12-4 | CASSRTEGTYEQYF | TGTGCCAGCAGCCGGACAGAGGGTACCTACGAGCAGTACTTC
TRBJ1-6 | 14 | NA | many | TRBV5-1 | CASSLAQQNSPLHF | TGCGCCAGCAGCTTGGCACAACAGAATTCACCCCTCCACTTT
TRBJ2-5 | 14 | TRBD2 | many | TRBV6-5 | CASSRTLAGRAQYF | TGTGCCAGCAGCCGGACCCTAGCGGGAAGGGCCCAGTACTTC
TRBJ2-7 | 11 | NA | many | TRBV29-1 | CSVASSYEQYF | TGCAGCGTTGCTAGCAGCTACGAGCAGTACTTC
TRBJ2-5 | 18 | NA | many | TRBV4-1 | CASSQGTQSTGEQETQYF | TGCGCCAGCAGCCAAGGCACCCAGTCGACAGGCGAACAAGAGACCCAGTACTTC
TRBJ1-1 | 12 | NA | many | TRBV2 | CASREPGLEAFF | TGTGCCAGCAGAGAACCGGGGCTTGAAGCTTTCTTT
TRBJ2-7 | 13 | NA | many | TRBV29-1 | CSVEDQAGYEQYF | TGCAGCGTTGAAGATCAGGCAGGGTACGAGCAGTACTTC
TRBJ2-2 | 15 | NA | many | TRBV4-1 | CASSQVGSGTGELFF | TGCGCCAGCAGCCAAGTCGGGTCGGGCACCGGGGAGCTGTTTTTT
TRBJ2-3 | 14 | NA | NA | TRBV6-5 | CASSYDERADTQYF | TGTGCCAGCAGTTACGACGAACGGGCAGATACGCAGTATTTT
TRBJ1-1 | 14 | NA | many | TRBV12-3/TRBV12-4 | CASRSNSMNTEAFF | TGTGCCAGCAGGTCGAATAGTATGAACACTGAAGCTTTCTTT
TRBJ2-4 | 15 | NA | many | TRBV5-4 | CASSLDPRTEGIQYF | TGTGCCAGCAGCTTGGATCCACGGACAGAGGGCATTCAGTACTTC
TRBJ2-7 | 12 | TRBD1 | many | TRBV14 | CASSQSGDRVYF | TGTGCCAGCAGCCAATCAGGGGACAGGGTGTACTTC
TRBJ1-2 | 14 | NA | many | TRBV28 | CASSLATGSKGYTF | TGTGCCAGCAGTTTAGCTACTGGGTCTAAAGGCTACACCTTC
TRBJ1-4 | 15 | TRBD1 | NA | TRBV12-3/TRBV12-4 | CASSFPPGQGEKLFF | TGTGCCAGCAGTTTCCCTCCGGGACAGGGCGAAAAACTGTTTTTT
TRBJ2-3 | 12 | NA | NA | TRBV20-1 | CSAPSRWTEQYF | TGCAGTGCCCCCTCTCGGTGGACAGAGCAGTATTTT
TRBJ1-1 | 16 | NA | many | TRBV7-3 | CASSLMSGVVNTEAFF | TGTGCCAGCAGCTTAATGTCCGGGGTGGTGAACACTGAAGCTTTCTTT
TRBJ2-3 | 17 | TRBD2 | many | TRBV6-6 | CASSYPVTSGGTDTQYF | TGTGCCAGCAGTTACCCCGTGACTAGCGGCGGAACAGATACGCAGTATTTT
TRBJ1-2 | 13 | NA | many | TRBV27 | CASSPWPGRGYTF | TGTGCCAGCAGTCCCTGGCCGGGTCGAGGCTACACCTTC
TRBJ1-4 | 14 | NA | many | TRBV7-9 | CASSLTVNGEKLFF | TGTGCCAGCAGCTTAACGGTCAACGGCGAAAAACTGTTTTTT
TRBJ2-4 | 12 | TRBD1 | many | TRBV7-9 | CASSPQGDIQYF | TGTGCCAGCAGCCCTCAGGGGGACATTCAGTACTTC
TRBJ1-2 | 18 | TRBD1 | many | TRBV28 | CASSLFTSGQVPNYGYTF | TGTGCCAGCAGTTTATTTACATCCGGACAGGTCCCTAACTATGGCTACACCTTC
TRBJ2-2 | 13 | NA | many | TRBV10-3 | CATGTPRAGELFF | TGTGCCACAGGAACCCCCCGAGCCGGGGAGCTGTTTTTT
TRBJ2-1 | 14 | NA | many | TRBV10-1 | CASSERRDYNEQFF | TGCGCCAGCAGTGAGCGGCGTGATTACAATGAGCAGTTCTTC
TRBJ2-7 | 14 | TRBD1 | many | TRBV24-1 | CATTSPGQFYEQYF | TGTGCCACCACCTCCCCGGGACAGTTTTACGAGCAGTACTTC
TRBJ1-1 | 13 | TRBD1 | many | TRBV7-3 | CASSSGQDTEAFF | TGTGCCAGCAGCTCAGGACAGGACACTGAAGCTTTCTTT
TRBJ1-2 | 13 | NA | medium-sized | TRBV7-3 | CASSFNSNYGYTF | TGTGCCAGCAGCTTTAACTCCAACTATGGCTACACCTTC
TRBJ2-1 | 15 | NA | many | TRBV4-3 | CASSQEDRSYNEQFF | TGCGCCAGCAGCCAAGAAGATCGCTCCTACAATGAGCAGTTCTTC
TRBJ2-1 | 14 | NA | NA | TRBV7-9 | CASSRSGDHNEQFF | TGTGCCAGCAGCAGATCGGGGGACCACAATGAGCAGTTCTTC
TRBJ2-7 | 14 | NA | many | TRBV5-1 | CASSFASASYEQYF | TGCGCCAGCAGCTTTGCCAGCGCCTCCTACGAGCAGTACTTC
TRBJ1-6 | 12 | NA | many | TRBV5-5 | CASSRTVGTLHF | TGTGCCAGCAGCCGGACAGTCGGGACCCTCCACTTT
TRBJ2-5 | 14 | NA | many | TRBV12-3/TRBV12-4 | CASSLYPNQETQYF | TGTGCCAGCAGTTTATACCCGAACCAAGAGACCCAGTACTTC
TRBJ2-2 | 16 | NA | many | TRBV11-3 | CASSLFGVVDAGELFF | TGTGCCAGCAGCTTATTTGGGGTTGTTGACGCCGGGGAGCTGTTTTTT
TRBJ2-1 | 17 | TRBD1 | many | TRBV5-1 | CASSPTFGQGANNEQFF | TGCGCCAGCAGCCCTACCTTCGGACAGGGAGCAAACAATGAGCAGTTCTTC
TRBJ1-2 | 15 | NA | many | TRBV30 | CAWTYKGTVTYGYTF | TGTGCCTGGACCTACAAGGGGACCGTTACCTATGGCTACACCTTC
TRBJ2-2 | 16 | TRBD2 | many | TRBV25-1 | CASSTSGGRWTGELFF | TGTGCCAGCAGTACTAGCGGAGGAAGGTGGACCGGGGAGCTGTTTTTT
TRBJ2-3 | 18 | TRBD2 | many | TRBV20-1 | CSARLWTSGRLNTDTQYF | TGCAGTGCTAGATTATGGACTAGCGGGAGACTGAACACAGATACGCAGTATTTT